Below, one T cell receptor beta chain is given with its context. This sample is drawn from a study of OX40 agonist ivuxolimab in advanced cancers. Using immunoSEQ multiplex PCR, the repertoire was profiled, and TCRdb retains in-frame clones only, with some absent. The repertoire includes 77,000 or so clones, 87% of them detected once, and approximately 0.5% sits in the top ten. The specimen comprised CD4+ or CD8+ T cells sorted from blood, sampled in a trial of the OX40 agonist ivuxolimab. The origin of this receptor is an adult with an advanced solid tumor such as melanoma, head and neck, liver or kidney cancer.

The DNA for the CDR3 is TGTGCCAGCAGCTCGGACAGGGCCTTTAACTATGGCTACACCTTC. It yields the protein CASSSDRAFNYGYTF. The rearrangement joins TRBV5-6 to TRBJ1-2, with 8 nucleotides matching TRBD1. The CDR3 has 15 residues. V lost 3 bases and J lost 1; bases outside the gene matches: 5. Looked up from germline, CDR1 is SGHDT and CDR2 is YYEEEE.